What follows are 11 T cell receptor beta chains derived from one specimen sequenced in a study of T cells in Graves' hyperthyroidism and ophthalmopathy. TCR beta CDR3 sequences were amplified from RNA transcripts. The TCR CDR3 first-round RT-PCR relied on the HTBI primer set. TCRdb ran MiXCR on the multiplex PCR reads and lists one entry per CDR3 protein. The table has roughly 240,000 distinct CDR3 sequences, around 26% seen once; the top ten hold 30% to 40%. Sequenced input: blood. Receptors originate from a woman aged 40 to 55 with Graves' ophthalmopathy.

There are many counts of this clonotype. The chain carries TRBV7-2 and TRBJ2-2, with D perhaps matching TRBD2 (5 bases). There are 15 residues in the CDR3. Germline CDR1 is SGHTA and CDR2 is FQGNSA. Deletions cut 5 bases from V and 2 bases from J, with 12 bases between. The CDR3 DNA reads as TGTGCCAGCAGCCCCCGGGGTTTCAACACCGGGGAGCTGTTTTTT. It yields the protein CASSPRGFNTGELFF. Filled out from reference TRBV7-2 and TRBJ2-2, the complete variable domain reads GAGVSQSPSNKVTEKGKDVELRCDPISGHTALYWYRQSLGQGLEFLIYFQGNSAPDKSGLPSDRFSAERTGGSVSTLTIQRTQQEDSAVYLCASSPRGFNTGELFFGEGSRLTVL.

This clonotype was observed at least ten times. J is TRBJ2-7 and V is TRBV12-3 or TRBV12-4, with 8 bases that match TRBD2. The CDR3 totals 13 residues. The V gene end was trimmed by 3 bases and the J gene end by 5 bases; junction bases not matched to a gene: 3. In nucleotides, the CDR3 is TGTGCCAGCAGTTTTGGGACTAGTAACGAGCAGTACTTC. It is translated as CASSFGTSNEQYF.

This clonotype was counted ten times or more. This chain connects TRBV28 to TRBJ2-5, with D possibly TRBD2 on 6 matching bases. The V end lost 3 bases, the J end lost 2 bases, and 16 bases lay between the germline ends. This CDR3 region has 16 residues. Germline V gene data show CDR1 as MDHEN and CDR2 as SYDVKM. CDR3 nucleotide sequence: TGTGCCAGCAGTTTGACCCTCGGGGGTTCACAAGAGACCCAGTACTTC. Protein sequence: CASSLTLGGSQETQYF.

This clonotype was observed many times. The chain couples TRBV27 to TRBJ2-7; 10 bases line up with TRBD1. Germline CDR1 and CDR2: MNHEY and SMNVEV (reference sequence). The CDR3 has 14 amino acids. Trimming took 5 bases from V and 6 from J; bases not matched to a gene: 7. The CDR3 protein is CASSRQGAAGEQYF. The CDR3, as DNA: TGTGCCAGCAGTCGACAGGGGGCAGCTGGCGAGCAGTACTTC.

In its sample, this clonotype was seen a few times. Without the conserved terminal phenylalanine or tryptophan, this CDR3 likely stems from a read error. This chain connects TRBV7-2 to TRBJ2-7; D remains ambiguous. This CDR3 is 14 amino acids long. V dropped 5 bases and J dropped 3 bases, with 14 bases sitting between them. Germline CDR1 reads SGHTA; CDR2 reads FQGNSA. CDR3 protein: CASSQENPIYEQYI. DNA of the CDR3: TGTGCCAGCAGCCAAGAAAACCCTATCTACGAGCAGTACATC.

This clonotype was detected many times. This chain joins TRBV11-2 and TRBJ2-5, with no clear D. Per the germline V gene, CDR1 is SGHAT and CDR2 is FQNNGV. This CDR3 is built from 14 residues. V lost 3 bases, J lost 1 base, and 9 bases lay in between. CDR3 coding DNA: TGTGCCAGCAGCTTCCCGTCCAGCCAAGAGACCCAGTACTTC. Translating gives CASSFPSSQETQYF.

This clonotype occurred many times. The chain uses TRBV7-9 and TRBJ1-1; D unclear. Per germline, CDR1 SEHNR and CDR2 FQNEAQ (reference sequence). The CDR3 totals 13 residues. The V end was cut by 0 bases, the J end by 6 bases, with 8 bases between. The CDR3, as DNA: TGTGCCAGCAGCTTAGCATCGAGGGCTGAAGCTTTCTTT. Encoded protein: CASSLASRAEAFF.

This clonotype was seen a few times. The chain carries TRBV7-2 and TRBJ2-5, with TRBD2 matching 10 bases. From germline, CDR1 is SGHTA and CDR2 FQGNSA. J gave up 4 bases and V 5 bases, and 10 bases lay outside the gene matches. The CDR3 consists of 16 residues. CDR3 region: CASSLSGLAKGETQYF. CDR3 sequence (DNA): TGTGCCAGCAGCCTCTCGGGACTAGCGAAGGGAGAGACCCAGTACTTC.

The gene calls are TRBV18 and TRBJ1-2; D is ambiguous. Trimming took off 6 bases at V and 3 bases at J, with 20 bases between the two ends. There are 16 residues in the CDR3. Germline V gene lookup returns CDR1 KGHSH and CDR2 LQKENI. CDR3: CASSREGRPGDYGYTF. In nucleotides, the CDR3 is TGTGCCAGCTCTCGAGAGGGCCGACCGGGTGACTATGGCTACACCTTC.

The J gene is TRBJ1-1, the V gene TRBV15; D gene ambiguous. Deletions cut 0 bases from V and 0 bases from J, with 11 bases between. From germline, CDR1 is LNHNV and CDR2 YYDKDF (reference sequence). This CDR3 comprises 16 residues. The CDR3 protein is CATSREFRVMNTEAFF. For the CDR3, the DNA is TGTGCCACCAGCAGAGAGTTTCGGGTGATGAACACTGAAGCTTTCTTT. Drawing the rest from reference TRBV15 and TRBJ1-1, the complete variable domain is DAMVIQNPRYQVTQFGKPVTLSCSQTLNHNVMYWYQQKSSQAPKLLFHYYDKDFNNEADTPDNFQSRRPNTSFCFLDIRSPGLGDTAMYLCATSREFRVMNTEAFFGQGTRLTVV.

In its sample, this clonotype was seen many times. The rearrangement joins TRBV3-1 to TRBJ1-1, with a weak D call TRBD1 (6 bases). V was clipped by 2 bases and J by 2 bases, with 9 bases between them. The length of the CDR3 is 14 residues. Germline values: CDR1 LGHDT, CDR2 YNNKEL (reference sequence). CDR3 amino acids: CASSQPGGNTEAFF. The CDR3 bases are TGTGCCAGCAGCCAACCGGGGGGCAACACTGAAGCTTTCTTT.